This T cell receptor beta chain was sequenced during a study of blood T cell repertoires in COVID-19. Study-level information: Samples came from the United States, Italy and Spain, spanning acute and convalescent COVID-19.

The sample holds one count of this clone. Clones were read by immunoSEQ multiplex PCR, and TCRdb kept only the in-frame ones, dropping some. In the table there are around 190,000 clones, 89% of which are singletons. CDR1 is SGDLS and CDR2 is YYNGEE in the germline V gene. Trimming pared 3 bases from V and 5 bases from J, leaving 15 bases between. The CDR3 consists of 15 residues. This clonotype was sampled from a man aged 18 to 35 who had recovered from COVID-19. The V and J genes are TRBV9 and TRBJ2-1, with D possibly TRBD1 on 5 matching bases. The sequencing sample was made of peripheral blood. CDR3 DNA sequence: TGTGCCAGCAGCGCATCAGGGATGGGGCACAATGAGCAGTTCTTC. Its protein is CASSASGMGHNEQFF.